One and the same sample provided the 7 T cell receptor beta chains below, sequenced in a study of OX40 agonist ivuxolimab in advanced cancers. This table comes from immunoSEQ multiplex PCR, and its TCRdb copy is limited to in-frame clones, with some not included. The data hold over 50,000 clones, with over 75% observed a single time. Sequencing was performed on CD4+ or CD8+ T cells sorted from blood, taken in a trial of the OX40 agonist ivuxolimab. The receptors originated from an adult with an advanced solid tumor such as melanoma, head and neck, liver or kidney cancer.

The J gene is TRBJ1-5, the V gene TRBV7-9; possibly TRBD1 for D (6 bases). Per germline, CDR1 SEHNR and CDR2 FQNEAQ (reference sequence). V lost 5 bases and J 3 bases, leaving 14 bases between the germline ends. This CDR3 comprises 15 residues. This CDR3 is CASSRGQGINQPQHF. CDR3 in DNA: TGTGCCAGCAGCCGGGGCCAGGGGATCAATCAGCCCCAGCATTTT.

The genes are TRBV5-1 and TRBJ1-1; D perhaps matches TRBD1 (5 bases). CDR3 length equals 14 residues. V dropped 0 bases and J dropped 0 bases, with 6 bases sitting between them. Germline CDR1 reads SGHRS; CDR2 reads YFSETQ. CDR3 loop: CASSLGGLNTEAFF. CDR3 sequence (DNA): TGCGCCAGCAGCTTGGGGGGGTTGAACACTGAAGCTTTCTTT.

The rearrangement links TRBV7-6 to TRBJ2-5; unclear D gene. V was cut by 5 bases and J by 7 bases, with 8 bases left in between. The CDR3 runs to 11 residues. Germline CDR1 reads SGHVS; CDR2 reads FNYEAQ. In DNA, the CDR3 is TGTGCCAGCAGCGCCAGTGGGACCCAGTACTTC. This gives the protein CASSASGTQYF.

In its sample, this clone was seen once. The chain recombines TRBV28 with TRBJ1-3; the match to TRBD1 covers 8 bases. CDR1 MDHEN and CDR2 SYDVKM come from the germline V gene. Losses at the gene ends were 2 bases for V and 6 bases for J; bases not matched to a gene: 3. The length of the CDR3 is 14 residues. The CDR3 bases are TGTGCCAGCAGTTTAGGACAGGGTCTAAACACCATATATTTT. The encoded protein is CASSLGQGLNTIYF.

A few counts support this clone. The V call is TRBV28, the J call TRBJ1-2; 9 bases align to TRBD1. Germline V gene lookup returns CDR1 MDHEN and CDR2 SYDVKM. This CDR3 comprises 15 residues. After removal of 10 bases from V and 7 bases from J, the junction contained 16 bases not matched to a gene. The CDR3: CATRIGTGSSGGYTF. The CDR3 nucleotides read TGTGCCACCCGCATCGGGACAGGGTCATCAGGTGGCTACACCTTC.

As DNA, the CDR3 is TGTGCCCGAACAGGGTATCGGCCCGAGCAGTACTTC. It encodes CARTGYRPEQYF. The rearrangement uses TRBV27 and TRBJ2-7, with D perhaps TRBD1 (6 bases). Germline V gene lookup returns CDR1 MNHEY and CDR2 SMNVEV (reference sequence). The CDR3 is 12 amino acids. V lost 11 bases and J lost 6, with 17 bases in between.

This clone appeared a single time. V gene TRBV19 combines with J gene TRBJ1-5; maybe TRBD1 (6 bases). Germline assignment: CDR1 LNHDA and CDR2 SQIVND (reference sequence). This CDR3 has 14 residues. Trimming took off 8 bases at V and 2 bases at J, with 13 bases between the two ends. In DNA, the CDR3 is TGTGCCAGTGAAAGGGGGTCTGGCAATCAGCCCCAGCATTTT. Protein product: CASERGSGNQPQHF.